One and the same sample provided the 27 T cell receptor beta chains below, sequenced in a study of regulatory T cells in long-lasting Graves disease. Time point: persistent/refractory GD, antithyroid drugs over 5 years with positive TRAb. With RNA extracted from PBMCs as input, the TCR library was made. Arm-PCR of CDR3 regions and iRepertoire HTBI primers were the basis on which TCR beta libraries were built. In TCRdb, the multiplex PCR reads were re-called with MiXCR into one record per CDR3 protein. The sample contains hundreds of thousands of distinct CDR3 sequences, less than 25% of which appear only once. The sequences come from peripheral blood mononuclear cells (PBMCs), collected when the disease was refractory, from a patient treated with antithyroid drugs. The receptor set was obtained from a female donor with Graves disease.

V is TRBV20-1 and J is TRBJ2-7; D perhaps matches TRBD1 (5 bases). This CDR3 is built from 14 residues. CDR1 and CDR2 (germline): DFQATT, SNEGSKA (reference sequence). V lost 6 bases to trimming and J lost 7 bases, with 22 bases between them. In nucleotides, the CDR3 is TGCAGTGCCCTGACAGCCCAATCCGTTTGGGAGCAGTACTTC. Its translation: CSALTAQSVWEQYF.

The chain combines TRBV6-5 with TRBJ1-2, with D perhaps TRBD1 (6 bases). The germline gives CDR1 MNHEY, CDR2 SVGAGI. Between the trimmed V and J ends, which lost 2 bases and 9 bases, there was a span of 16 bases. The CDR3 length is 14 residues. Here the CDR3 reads CASSYTGARSSYTF. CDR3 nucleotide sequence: TGTGCCAGCAGTTACACGGGGGCACGGTCAAGCTACACCTTC.

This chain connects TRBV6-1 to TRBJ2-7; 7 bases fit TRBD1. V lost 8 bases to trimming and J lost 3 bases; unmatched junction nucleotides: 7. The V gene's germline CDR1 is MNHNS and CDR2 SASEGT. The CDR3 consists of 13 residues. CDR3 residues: CASGPGTVYEQYF. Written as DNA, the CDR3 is TGTGCCAGCGGCCCCGGGACAGTCTACGAGCAGTACTTC.

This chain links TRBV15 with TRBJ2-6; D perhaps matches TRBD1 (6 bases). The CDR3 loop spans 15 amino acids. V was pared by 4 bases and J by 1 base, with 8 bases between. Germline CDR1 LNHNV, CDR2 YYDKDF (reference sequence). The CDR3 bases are TGTGCCACCAGCAAACAGGGTTCTGGGGCCAACGTCCTGACTTTC. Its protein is CATSKQGSGANVLTF.

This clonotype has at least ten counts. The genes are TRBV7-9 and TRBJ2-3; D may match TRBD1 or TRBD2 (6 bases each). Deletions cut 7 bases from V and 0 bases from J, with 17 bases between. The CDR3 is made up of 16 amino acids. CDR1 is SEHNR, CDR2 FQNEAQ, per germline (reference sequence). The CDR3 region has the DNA TGTGCCAGCACTAAAGGGGGAGGTACTAGCACAGATACGCAGTATTTT. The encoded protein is CASTKGGGTSTDTQYF.

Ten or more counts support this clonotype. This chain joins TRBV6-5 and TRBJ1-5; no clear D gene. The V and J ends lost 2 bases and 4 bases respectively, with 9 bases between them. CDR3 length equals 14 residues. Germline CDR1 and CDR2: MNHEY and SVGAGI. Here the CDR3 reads CASSYLAENQPQHF. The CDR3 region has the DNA TGTGCCAGCAGTTACCTGGCGGAAAATCAGCCCCAGCATTTT.

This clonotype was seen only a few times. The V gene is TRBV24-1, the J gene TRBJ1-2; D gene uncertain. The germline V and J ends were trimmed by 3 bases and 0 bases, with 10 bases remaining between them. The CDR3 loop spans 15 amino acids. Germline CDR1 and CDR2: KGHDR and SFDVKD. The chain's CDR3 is CATSDRRTANYGYTF. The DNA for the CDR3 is TGTGCCACCAGTGATCGACGGACTGCTAACTATGGCTACACCTTC.

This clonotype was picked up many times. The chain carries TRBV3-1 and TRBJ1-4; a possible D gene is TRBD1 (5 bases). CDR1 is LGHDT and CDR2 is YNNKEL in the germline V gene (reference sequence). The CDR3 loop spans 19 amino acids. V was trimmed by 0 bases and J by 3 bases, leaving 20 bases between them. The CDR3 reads CASSQEVLRWGRPNEKLFF. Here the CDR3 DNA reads TGTGCCAGCAGCCAAGAAGTTCTTCGTTGGGGCAGGCCTAATGAAAAACTGTTTTTT.

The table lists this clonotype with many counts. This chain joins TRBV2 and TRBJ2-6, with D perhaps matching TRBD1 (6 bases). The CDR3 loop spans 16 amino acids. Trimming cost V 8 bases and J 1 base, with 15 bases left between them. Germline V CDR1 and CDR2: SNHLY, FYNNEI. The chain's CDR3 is CASSSRDTSGANVLTF. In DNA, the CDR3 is TGTGCCAGCTCGTCCCGGGACACTTCTGGGGCCAACGTCCTGACTTTC. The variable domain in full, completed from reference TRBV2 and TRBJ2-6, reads EPEVTQTPSHQVTQMGQEVILRCVPISNHLYFYWYRQILGQKVEFLVSFYNNEISEKSEIFDDQFSVERPDGSNFTLKIRSTKLEDSAMYFCASSSRDTSGANVLTFGAGSRLTVL.

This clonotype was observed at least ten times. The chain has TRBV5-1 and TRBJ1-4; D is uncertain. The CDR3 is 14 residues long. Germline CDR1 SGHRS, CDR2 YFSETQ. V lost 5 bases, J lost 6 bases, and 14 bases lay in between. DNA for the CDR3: TGCGCCAGCAGAGAAGTTGGACGGCATGAAAAACTGTTTTTT. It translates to CASREVGRHEKLFF.

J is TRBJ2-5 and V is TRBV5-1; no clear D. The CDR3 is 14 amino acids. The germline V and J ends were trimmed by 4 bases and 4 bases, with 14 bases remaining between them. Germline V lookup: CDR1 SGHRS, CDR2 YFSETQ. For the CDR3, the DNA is TGCGCCAGCAGCAACCAACAGTGGCGAGAGACCCAGTACTTC. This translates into CASSNQQWRETQYF.

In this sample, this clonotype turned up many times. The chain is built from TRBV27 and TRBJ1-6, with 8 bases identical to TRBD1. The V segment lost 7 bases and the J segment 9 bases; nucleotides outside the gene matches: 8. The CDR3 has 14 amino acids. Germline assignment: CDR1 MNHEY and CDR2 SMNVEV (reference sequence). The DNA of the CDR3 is TGTGCCAGCACCATAATCGGACAGGGTTCACCCCTCCACTTT. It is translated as CASTIIGQGSPLHF.

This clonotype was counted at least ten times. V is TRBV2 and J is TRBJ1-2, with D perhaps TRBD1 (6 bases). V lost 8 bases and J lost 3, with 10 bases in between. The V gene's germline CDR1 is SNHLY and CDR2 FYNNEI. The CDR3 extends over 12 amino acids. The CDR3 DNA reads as TGTGCCAGCGGACAGTCGTACTATGGCTACACCTTC. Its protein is CASGQSYYGYTF.

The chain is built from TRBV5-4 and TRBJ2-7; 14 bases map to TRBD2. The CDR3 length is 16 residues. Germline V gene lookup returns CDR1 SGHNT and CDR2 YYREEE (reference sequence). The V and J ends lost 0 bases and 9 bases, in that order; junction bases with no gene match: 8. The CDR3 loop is CASSLGGGLAGVGQYF. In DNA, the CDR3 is TGTGCCAGCAGCTTGGGTGGGGGACTAGCGGGAGTAGGGCAGTACTTC.

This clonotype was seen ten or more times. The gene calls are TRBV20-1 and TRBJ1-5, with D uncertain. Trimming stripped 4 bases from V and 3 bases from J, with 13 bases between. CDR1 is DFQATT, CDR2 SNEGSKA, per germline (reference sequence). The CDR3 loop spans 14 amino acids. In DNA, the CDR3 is TGCAGTGCTACGCCGGACGGGAACAATCAGCCCCAGCATTTT. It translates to CSATPDGNNQPQHF.

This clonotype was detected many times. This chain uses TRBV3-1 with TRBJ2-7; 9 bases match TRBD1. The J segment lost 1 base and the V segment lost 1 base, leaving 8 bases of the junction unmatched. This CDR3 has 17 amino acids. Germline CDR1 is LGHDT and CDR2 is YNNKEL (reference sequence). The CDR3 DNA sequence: TGTGCCAGCAGCCAAGGAAACAGGGGGCGTCAGTCCTACGAGCAGTACTTC. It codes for CASSQGNRGRQSYEQYF.

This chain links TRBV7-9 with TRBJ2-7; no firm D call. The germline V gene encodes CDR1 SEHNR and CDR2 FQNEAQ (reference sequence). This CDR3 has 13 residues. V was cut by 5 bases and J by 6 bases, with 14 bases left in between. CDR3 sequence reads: CASSPSSASEQYF. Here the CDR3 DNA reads TGTGCCAGCAGCCCCTCATCCGCCAGCGAGCAGTACTTC.

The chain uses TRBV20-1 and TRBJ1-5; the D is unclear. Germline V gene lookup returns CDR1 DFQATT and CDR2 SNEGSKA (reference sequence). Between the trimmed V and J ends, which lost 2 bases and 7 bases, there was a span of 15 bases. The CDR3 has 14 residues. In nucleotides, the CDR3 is TGCAGTGCTAGATCAAACCCCTTTGGCCAGCCCCAGCATTTT. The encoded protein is CSARSNPFGQPQHF.

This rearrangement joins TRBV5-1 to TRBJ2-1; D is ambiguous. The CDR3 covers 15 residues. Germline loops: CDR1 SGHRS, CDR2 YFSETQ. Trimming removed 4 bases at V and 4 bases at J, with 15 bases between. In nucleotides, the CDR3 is TGCGCCAGCAGCCCGTATAGGTCGGCGTACAATGAGCAGTTCTTC. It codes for CASSPYRSAYNEQFF.

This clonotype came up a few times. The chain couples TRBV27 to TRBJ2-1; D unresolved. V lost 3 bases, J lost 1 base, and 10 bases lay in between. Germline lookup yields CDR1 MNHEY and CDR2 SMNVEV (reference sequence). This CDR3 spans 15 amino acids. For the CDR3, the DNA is TGTGCCAGCAGTTTGGCAGCCTTTTCCTACAATGAGCAGTTCTTC. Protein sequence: CASSLAAFSYNEQFF.

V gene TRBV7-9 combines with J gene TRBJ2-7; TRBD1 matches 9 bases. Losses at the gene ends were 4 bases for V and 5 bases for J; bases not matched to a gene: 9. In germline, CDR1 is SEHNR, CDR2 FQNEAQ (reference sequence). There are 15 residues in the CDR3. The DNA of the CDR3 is TGTGCCAGCAGCTCGTCCGGGACAGGGTCTAACGAGCAGTACTTC. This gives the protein CASSSSGTGSNEQYF.

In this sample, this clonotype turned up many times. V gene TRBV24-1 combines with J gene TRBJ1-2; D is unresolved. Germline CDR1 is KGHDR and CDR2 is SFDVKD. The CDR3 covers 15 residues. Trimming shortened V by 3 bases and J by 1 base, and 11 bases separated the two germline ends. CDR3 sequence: CATSDAGPDNYGYTF. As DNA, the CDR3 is TGTGCCACCAGTGATGCGGGTCCTGATAACTATGGCTACACCTTC.

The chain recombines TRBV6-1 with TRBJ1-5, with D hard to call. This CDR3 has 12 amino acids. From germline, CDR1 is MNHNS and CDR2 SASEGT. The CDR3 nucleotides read TGTGCGGTGGGAAGGGAGAATCAGCCCCAGCATTTT. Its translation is CAVGRENQPQHF.

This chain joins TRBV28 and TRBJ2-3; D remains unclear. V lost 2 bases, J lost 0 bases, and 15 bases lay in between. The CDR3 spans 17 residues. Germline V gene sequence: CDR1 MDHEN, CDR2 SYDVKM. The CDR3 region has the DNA TGTGCCAGCAGTTTACTTATTGACGCCGCAAGCACAGATACGCAGTATTTT. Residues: CASSLLIDAASTDTQYF.

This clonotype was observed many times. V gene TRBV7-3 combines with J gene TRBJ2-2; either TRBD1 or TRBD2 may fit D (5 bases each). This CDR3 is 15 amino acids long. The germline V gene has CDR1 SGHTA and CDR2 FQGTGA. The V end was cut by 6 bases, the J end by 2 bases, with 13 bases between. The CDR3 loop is CASSRPGPNTGELFF. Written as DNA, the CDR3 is TGTGCCAGCAGTAGACCGGGACCAAACACCGGGGAGCTGTTTTTT.

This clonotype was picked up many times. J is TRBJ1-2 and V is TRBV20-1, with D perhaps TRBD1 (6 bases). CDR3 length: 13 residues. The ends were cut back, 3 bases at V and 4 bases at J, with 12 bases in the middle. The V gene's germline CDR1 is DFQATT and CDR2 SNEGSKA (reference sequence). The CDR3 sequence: CSARGGSGYGYTF. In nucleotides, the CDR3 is TGCAGTGCTAGGGGGGGCAGTGGCTATGGCTACACCTTC.

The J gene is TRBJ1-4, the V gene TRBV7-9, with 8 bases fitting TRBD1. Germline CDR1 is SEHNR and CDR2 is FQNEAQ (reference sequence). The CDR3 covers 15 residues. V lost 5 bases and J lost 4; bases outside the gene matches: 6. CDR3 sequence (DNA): TGTGCCAGCAGCCCGCGGGGACAGGATAATGAAAAACTGTTTTTT. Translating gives CASSPRGQDNEKLFF.